A selection of T cell receptor beta chains follows, all from one sample in a study of blood T cell repertoires in COVID-19. Profiled with immunoSEQ multiplex PCR; TCRdb holds only in-frame clones, not every one. The sample holds 150,000 or so clones, 86% seen once. Sequencing was done on a sample of peripheral blood. The source of these receptors is a man over 45 with active or convalescent COVID-19. The CDR3 runs from the conserved cysteine through the conserved F or W. D genes are given only for firm matches. Size is stated for part of the rows, as once, few or many counts, or as a class when the clone is expanded.

d_call	v_call	clone_size	cdr3_length	j_call	cdr3_aa	cdr3_nt
.	TRBV5-8	.	12	TRBJ1-5	CASSFGLGPQHF	TGTGCCAGCAGCTTTGGGCTGGGGCCCCAGCATTTT
.	TRBV19	once	17	TRBJ2-6	CASSRSGLSSGANVLTF	TGTGCCAGTAGTAGATCAGGGCTATCCTCTGGGGCCAACGTCCTGACTTTC
.	TRBV27	.	15	TRBJ1-1	CASSQSPGGFTEAFF	TGTGCCAGCAGTCAATCCCCTGGGGGCTTTACTGAAGCTTTCTTT
.	TRBV3-1/TRBV3-2	.	14	TRBJ1-2	CASSYPGSNYGYTF	TGTGCCAGCAGCTACCCCGGGTCTAACTATGGCTACACCTTC
TRBD1	TRBV2	.	15	TRBJ2-7	CASRAGTGSPYEQYF	TGTGCCAGCAGGGCCGGGACAGGGTCCCCCTACGAGCAGTACTTC
TRBD1	TRBV6-5	.	14	TRBJ1-1	CASRETGSDTEAFF	TGTGCCAGCAGGGAGACAGGGTCGGACACTGAAGCTTTCTTT
TRBD2	TRBV2	.	15	TRBJ2-1	CASRIGTTLNNEQFF	TGTGCCAGCAGGATCGGGACTACCCTTAACAATGAGCAGTTCTTC
.	TRBV7-2	few	13	TRBJ1-1	CASTHGGGAEAFF	TGTGCCAGCACCCACGGGGGGGGAGCTGAAGCTTTCTTT
.	TRBV24-1	.	14	TRBJ1-6	CATSAGLGNSPLHF	TGTGCCACCTCGGCGGGTCTCGGGAATTCACCCCTCCACTTT
TRBD2	TRBV4-1	.	18	TRBJ2-3	CASSQDPLAGGGTDTQYF	TGCGCCAGCAGCCAAGATCCCCTTGCGGGGGGGGGCACAGATACGCAGTATTTT
TRBD2	TRBV18	.	15	TRBJ2-3	CASSPERGFTDTQYF	TGTGCCAGCTCACCTGAGCGGGGGTTCACAGATACGCAGTATTTT
TRBD2	TRBV19	.	14	TRBJ2-5	CASGTSGVQETQYF	TGTGCCAGTGGGACTAGCGGGGTCCAAGAGACCCAGTACTTC
.	TRBV27	.	16	TRBJ1-5	CASSLLGGGQGQPQHF	TGTGCCAGCAGTTTATTGGGGGGGGGCCAAGGACAGCCCCAGCATTTT
TRBD1	TRBV5-5	.	13	TRBJ1-1	CASSRQGATEAFF	TGTGCCAGCAGCCGACAGGGGGCAACTGAAGCTTTCTTT
.	TRBV2	few	14	TRBJ2-3	CASSGVADTDTQYF	TGTGCCAGCAGTGGGGTAGCGGACACAGATACGCAGTATTTT
TRBD1	TRBV5-4	.	14	TRBJ2-7	CASSFGQGYGEQYF	TGTGCCAGCAGCTTTGGACAGGGTTATGGCGAGCAGTACTTC
TRBD2	TRBV2	once	15	TRBJ2-3	CASSGLAGGTDTQYF	TGTGCCAGCTCGGGTCTGGCGGGGGGCACAGATACGCAGTATTTT
.	TRBV6-2/TRBV6-3	.	15	TRBJ2-7	CASSTPGAYYYEQYF	TGTGCCAGCAGCACCCCTGGGGCATATTACTACGAGCAGTACTTC
TRBD1	TRBV24-1	.	18	TRBJ2-3	CATSEPIDRGLVADTQYF	TGTGCCACCAGTGAACCCATTGACAGGGGGCTTGTAGCAGATACGCAGTATTTT
TRBD1	TRBV6-5	.	13	TRBJ1-2	CASSMGTDYGYTF	TGTGCCAGCAGTATGGGGACAGATTATGGCTACACCTTC
.	TRBV9	.	17	TRBJ1-4	CASHPEAIRATNEKLFF	TGTGCCAGCCATCCGGAGGCTATTCGTGCAACTAATGAAAAACTGTTTTTT
TRBD2	TRBV15	.	18	TRBJ2-3	CATSRASLAGGLTDTQYF	TGTGCCACCAGCAGAGCTTCCTTAGCGGGGGGTCTGACAGATACGCAGTATTTT
TRBD2	TRBV4-2	.	13	TRBJ2-5	CASSQGGDETQYF	TGTGCCAGCAGCCAGGGGGGGGATGAGACCCAGTACTTC
TRBD2	TRBV19	.	16	TRBJ2-4	CARPGLAGGLRYIQYF	TGTGCCAGGCCAGGACTAGCGGGAGGCCTGAGATACATTCAGTACTTC
.	TRBV19	.	15	TRBJ1-2	CASSIVPSPSYGYTF	TGTGCCAGTAGTATCGTCCCCTCCCCTTCTTATGGCTACACCTTC
TRBD1	TRBV4-2	.	15	TRBJ1-1	CASSLGTGANTEAFF	TGTGCCAGCAGCCTTGGTACAGGGGCAAACACTGAAGCCTTCTTT
.	TRBV5-1	.	16	TRBJ1-4	CASSLGTVTTNEKLFF	TGCGCCAGCAGCTTGGGGACAGTGACTACTAATGAAAAACTGTTTTTT
TRBD2	TRBV5-4	.	15	TRBJ2-1	CASSMPGTSGNEQFF	TGTGCCAGCAGCATGCCCGGGACTAGCGGCAATGAGCAGTTCTTC
.	TRBV19	.	13	TRBJ2-7	CASSIEGSYEQYF	TGTGCCAGTAGTATCGAGGGCTCCTACGAGCAGTACTTC
TRBD1	TRBV18	.	14	TRBJ1-3	CASSPETGVNTIYF	TGTGCCAGCTCACCGGAAACAGGGGTAAACACCATATATTTT
.	TRBV7-9	few	13	TRBJ1-1	CAPSVWLNTEAFF	TGTGCCCCATCCGTGTGGCTGAACACTGAAGCTTTCTTT
.	TRBV7-7	.	13	TRBJ2-5	CASSRGLQETQYF	TGTGCTAGCAGCCGCGGCCTCCAAGAGACCCAGTACTTC
TRBD2	TRBV19	.	18	TRBJ2-4	CASSPRTSGSELKNIQYF	TGTGCCAGTAGTCCACGGACTAGCGGGAGTGAGCTCAAAAACATTCAGTACTTC
TRBD1	TRBV5-1	.	17	TRBJ1-1	CASSRGTGAPTNTEAFF	TGCGCCAGCAGCAGAGGGACAGGGGCCCCGACGAACACTGAAGCTTTCTTT
.	TRBV13	.	13	TRBJ2-3	CASSLSGTDTQYF	TGTGCCAGCAGCTTAAGCGGCACAGATACGCAGTATTTT
TRBD1	TRBV6-2/TRBV6-3	.	17	TRBJ1-2	CASSSPRDRGRIYGYTF	TGTGCCAGCAGTTCACCCCGGGACAGGGGACGGATCTATGGCTACACCTTC
.	TRBV7-8	.	16	TRBJ2-2	CASSFNRQTNSGELFF	TGTGCCAGCAGCTTTAACAGGCAAACGAATTCCGGGGAGCTGTTTTTT
.	TRBV29-1	few	13	TRBJ1-5	CSVGEGYNQPQHF	TGCAGCGTTGGCGAGGGTTACAATCAGCCCCAGCATTTT
.	TRBV14	.	15	TRBJ1-4	CASSLATTTNEKLFF	TGTGCCAGCAGCCTAGCTACCACAACTAATGAAAAACTGTTTTTT
.	TRBV21-1	.	16	TRBJ2-1	CASSKEEREIYGEQFF	TGTGCCAGCAGCAAAGAAGAGCGGGAGATCTACGGGGAGCAGTTCTTC
.	TRBV7-3	.	14	TRBJ1-3	CASSYGESGNTIYF	TGTGCCAGCAGCTACGGAGAATCTGGAAACACCATATATTTT
TRBD1	TRBV27	.	13	TRBJ1-2	CASSWQDRGGYTF	TGTGCCAGCAGTTGGCAGGACAGGGGTGGCTACACCTTC